These 13 T cell receptor beta chains originate from one sample sequenced in a study of T cell responses to AZD1222 COVID-19 vaccine. Produced via immunoSEQ multiplex PCR; TCRdb's table is partial and in-frame only. The sample contains 130,000 to 150,000 clones, 86% of which appear only once. Sequencing used peripheral blood, obtained 28 days after the second AZD1222 dose. The source of these receptors is an adult who received the AZD1222 COVID-19 vaccine.

The chain couples TRBV5-5 to TRBJ1-4; 7 nucleotides match TRBD1. J lost 4 bases, V lost 0 bases, and 3 bases had no gene match. The V gene's germline CDR1 is SGHKS and CDR2 YYEKEE (reference sequence). This CDR3 contains 15 residues. The CDR3 DNA sequence: TGTGCCAGCAGCTTGGCCGGGACAGTTAATGAAAAACTGTTTTTT. It translates to CASSLAGTVNEKLFF.

The rearrangement uses TRBV5-1 and TRBJ2-1; 14 bases map to TRBD2. V lost 4 bases to trimming and J lost 6 bases; unmatched junction nucleotides: 9. Germline lookup yields CDR1 SGHRS and CDR2 YFSETQ. The CDR3 has 17 residues. CDR3 residues: CASSPGTSGGFGNEQFF. In DNA, the CDR3 is TGCGCCAGCAGCCCCGGGACTAGCGGGGGCTTTGGCAATGAGCAGTTCTTC.

The V call is TRBV3-1 (or the pseudogene TRBV3-2), the J call TRBJ1-2; no clear D. Between the trimmed V and J ends, which lost 4 bases and 4 bases, there was a span of 13 bases. The CDR3 has 14 amino acids. Germline V gene data show CDR1 as LGHDT and CDR2 as YNNKEL (reference sequence). The CDR3 nucleotides read TGTGCCAGCAGCCCAGACGGTGGGATCTATGGCTACACCTTC. Translating it yields CASSPDGGIYGYTF.

V usage is TRBV28 and J usage is TRBJ1-1, with no clear D. Germline values: CDR1 MDHEN, CDR2 SYDVKM. Trimming took off 3 bases at V and 2 bases at J, with 7 bases between the two ends. The CDR3 extends over 13 amino acids. DNA for the CDR3: TGTGCCAGCAGTTTTACGGATAACACTGAAGCTTTCTTT. Protein sequence: CASSFTDNTEAFF.

This chain joins TRBV3-1 (or the pseudogene TRBV3-2) and TRBJ2-1; D not certain. The CDR3 is made up of 15 amino acids. Germline assignment: CDR1 LGHDT and CDR2 YNNKEL (reference sequence). V lost 0 bases, J lost 7 bases, and 13 bases lay in between. The CDR3 reads CASSQEYPGLNEQFF. DNA of the CDR3: TGTGCCAGCAGCCAAGAGTATCCGGGCCTGAATGAGCAGTTCTTC.

The chain has TRBV5-1 and TRBJ2-7, with 11 bases that match TRBD2. V was clipped by 0 bases and J by 2 bases; unmatched bases: 7. This CDR3 region has 17 residues. Looked up from germline, CDR1 is SGHRS and CDR2 is YFSETQ. CDR3 DNA sequence: TGCGCCAGCAGCTTGGGGAGGGGACTAGCGGCCACCTACGAGCAGTACTTC. Protein: CASSLGRGLAATYEQYF.

The rearrangement uses TRBV7-9 and TRBJ1-1; D gene uncertain. The CDR3 spans 15 residues. Germline V lookup: CDR1 SEHNR, CDR2 FQNEAQ (reference sequence). V was clipped by 7 bases and J by 1 base, with 16 bases between them. The DNA for the CDR3 is TGTGCCAGCATCCCAGCGGGGAGGGAGAACACTGAAGCTTTCTTT. Its protein product is CASIPAGRENTEAFF.

This clone has only a few counts. V is TRBV30 and J is TRBJ2-1; D unclear. Germline CDR1 GTSNPN, CDR2 SVGIG (reference sequence). V dropped 1 base and J dropped 3 bases, with 7 bases sitting between them. The CDR3 sequence is 13 residues long. The CDR3, as DNA: TGTGCCTGGAGTGAAGGGTACTACAATGAGCAGTTCTTC. Encoded protein: CAWSEGYYNEQFF.

J is TRBJ2-1 and V is TRBV6-5; the D gene could be TRBD1 or TRBD2 (6 bases each). The germline V gene has CDR1 MNHEY and CDR2 SVGAGI. Trimming left V 7 bases short and J 4 bases short, with 17 bases between. The CDR3 length is 15 residues. The DNA of the CDR3 is TGTGCCAGCATAATAGTTTCGGGGGCTTACAATGAGCAGTTCTTC. Protein: CASIIVSGAYNEQFF.

In DNA, the CDR3 is TGCGCCAGCAGCCAAGAGTATTTCGGGGTAGGGGTCGGCACTGAAGCTTTCTTT. Translation: CASSQEYFGVGVGTEAFF. The chain carries TRBV4-1 and TRBJ1-1; TRBD1 is a possible D gene (5 bases). Germline V lookup: CDR1 MGHRA, CDR2 YSYEKL. Trimming removed 0 bases at V and 4 bases at J, with 21 bases between. CDR3 length equals 18 residues.

This rearrangement joins TRBV18 to TRBJ2-1, with D unclear. The CDR3 runs to 11 residues. The ends were cut back, 5 bases at V and 5 bases at J, with 4 bases in the middle. Germline V lookup: CDR1 KGHSH, CDR2 LQKENI. The CDR3 here is CASSSNNEQFF. CDR3 bases: TGTGCCAGCTCATCCAACAATGAGCAGTTCTTC. The full variable domain, with the rest looked up from reference TRBV18 and TRBJ2-1, is NAGVMQNPRHLVRRRGQEARLRCSPMKGHSHVYWYRQLPEEGLKFMVYLQKENIIDESGMPKERFSAEFPKEGPSILRIQQVVRGDSAAYFCASSSNNEQFFGPGTRLTVL.

The V gene is TRBV7-9, the J gene TRBJ2-2, with D tentatively TRBD2 (6 bases). Germline V gene lookup returns CDR1 SEHNR and CDR2 FQNEAQ (reference sequence). V lost 6 bases, J lost 6 bases, and 17 bases lay in between. The CDR3 consists of 15 residues. CDR3 amino acids: CASRLRDSTPGELFF. CDR3 DNA sequence: TGTGCCAGCAGGCTCCGGGACTCAACTCCCGGGGAGCTGTTTTTT.

The chain employs TRBV19 and TRBJ1-6; possible D gene TRBD1, 5 bases. The CDR3 spans 14 residues. Trimming took off 7 bases at V and 8 bases at J, with 15 bases between the two ends. The germline CDR1 and CDR2 sequences are LNHDA and SQIVND (reference sequence). The CDR3 DNA sequence: TGTGCCAGTACGGAAGGGGTTGGACATTCACCCCTCCACTTT. Amino acid sequence: CASTEGVGHSPLHF. The entire variable domain, with the rest obtained from reference TRBV19 and TRBJ1-6, is as follows: DGGITQSPKYLFRKEGQNVTLSCEQNLNHDAMYWYRQDPGQGLRLIYYSQIVNDFQKGDIAEGYSVSREKKESFPLTVTSAQKNPTAFYLCASTEGVGHSPLHFGNGTRLTVT.